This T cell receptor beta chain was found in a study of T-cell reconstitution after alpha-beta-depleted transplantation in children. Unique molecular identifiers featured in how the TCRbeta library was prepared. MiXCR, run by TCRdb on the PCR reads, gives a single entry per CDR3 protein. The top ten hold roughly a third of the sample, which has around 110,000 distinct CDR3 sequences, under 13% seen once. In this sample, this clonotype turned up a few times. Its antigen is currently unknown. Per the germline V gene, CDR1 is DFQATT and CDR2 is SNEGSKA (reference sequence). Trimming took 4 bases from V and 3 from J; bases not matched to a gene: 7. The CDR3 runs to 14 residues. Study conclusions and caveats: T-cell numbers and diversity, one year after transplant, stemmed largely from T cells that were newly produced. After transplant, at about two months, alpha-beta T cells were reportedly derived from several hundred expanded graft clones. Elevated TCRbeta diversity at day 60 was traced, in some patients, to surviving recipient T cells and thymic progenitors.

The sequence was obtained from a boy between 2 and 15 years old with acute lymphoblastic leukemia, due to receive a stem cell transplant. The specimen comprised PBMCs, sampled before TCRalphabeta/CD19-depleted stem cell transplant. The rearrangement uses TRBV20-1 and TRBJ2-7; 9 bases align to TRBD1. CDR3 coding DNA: TGCAGTGCTAACCGGGACAGGGCTGTCTACGAGCAGTACTTC. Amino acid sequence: CSANRDRAVYEQYF.